The 17 T cell receptor beta chains presented below share a single source sample, sequenced in a study of a mutant IDH1 vaccine in newly diagnosed glioma. Data came from immunoSEQ multiplex PCR; TCRdb stores just in-frame clones and leaves some out. The repertoire holds roughly 61,000 clones, with about 80% as singletons. Their cognate antigens are unknown. Time point of the sample: week 11, during vaccination. One vaccine dose held 300 ug of mutant IDH1 20-mer peptide and came with topical imiquimod. This specimen consisted of PBMCs, obtained from a glioma patient whose treatment included an IDH1 peptide vaccine. The receptors come from a middle-aged man with glioma.

The chain employs TRBV6-5 and TRBJ2-6; no reliable D call. The CDR3 loop spans 15 amino acids. Trimming removed 2 bases from V and 0 bases from J, with 5 bases in between. Germline loops: CDR1 MNHEY, CDR2 SVGAGI. CDR3 sequence: CASSYEFSGANVLTF. In DNA, the CDR3 is TGTGCCAGCAGTTACGAGTTCTCTGGGGCCAACGTCCTGACTTTC.

This clone was picked up a small number of times. The chain uses TRBV11-2 and TRBJ2-7; no definite D call. Germline V gene sequence: CDR1 SGHAT, CDR2 FQNNGV. With 0 bases removed from V and 0 bases from J, the gap between germline ends came to 6 bases. This CDR3 has 14 residues. CDR3 bases: TGTGCCAGCAGCTTAGAACCCAGCTCCTACGAGCAGTACTTC. This translates into CASSLEPSSYEQYF.

The count of this clone is one. The chain recombines TRBV6-1 with TRBJ1-4; D unresolved. The CDR3 has 13 residues. Trimming pared 2 bases from V and 7 bases from J, leaving 8 bases between. The germline gives CDR1 MNHNS, CDR2 SASEGT. The CDR3 spells CASSEYVGEKLFF. CDR3 bases: TGTGCCAGCAGTGAATATGTGGGTGAAAAACTGTTTTTT.

This rearrangement joins TRBV7-2 to TRBJ1-4, with 7 bases matching TRBD1. Trimming took 1 base from V and 6 from J; bases not matched to a gene: 5. This CDR3 region has 15 residues. CDR1 is SGHTA and CDR2 is FQGNSA in the germline V gene. CDR3 in amino acids: CASSLGQGMDEKLFF. CDR3 in DNA: TGTGCCAGCAGCTTAGGACAGGGAATGGATGAAAAACTGTTTTTT.

This sequence joins TRBV19 and TRBJ2-4; D may match TRBD1 or TRBD2 (6 bases each). The V end lost 0 bases, the J end lost 0 bases, and 9 bases lay between the germline ends. CDR1 is LNHDA, CDR2 SQIVND, per germline (reference sequence). The CDR3 length is 16 residues. CDR3 coding DNA: TGTGCCAGTAGTATAGATCGGGGGCTAGCCAAAAACATTCAGTACTTC. Amino acid sequence: CASSIDRGLAKNIQYF.

The chain links TRBV5-4 to TRBJ2-7; maybe TRBD1 (6 bases). Trimming removed 1 base at V and 3 bases at J, with 11 bases between. Germline CDR1 SGHNT, CDR2 YYREEE (reference sequence). This CDR3 comprises 14 residues. As DNA, the CDR3 is TGTGCCAGCAGCTTGAGGTACAGGGACTACGAGCAGTACTTC. The encoded protein is CASSLRYRDYEQYF.

The chain joins TRBV5-1 to TRBJ1-4; no clear D gene. CDR1 is SGHRS, CDR2 YFSETQ, per germline. V lost 5 bases and J lost 2, with 7 bases in between. The CDR3 totals 13 residues. The CDR3 loop reads CASRGFTNEKLFF. In DNA form, the CDR3 reads TGCGCCAGCAGGGGTTTCACTAATGAAAAACTGTTTTTT.

Turning to this clone: One junction end disagrees with the germline gene, perhaps due to a read error. The rearrangement joins TRBV7-2 to TRBJ2-5, with D perhaps matching TRBD2 (6 bases). Germline CDR1 reads SGHTA; CDR2 reads FQGNSA. This CDR3 comprises 15 residues. CDR3 loop: CASRLGVGGKETQYF. The DNA for the CDR3 is TGTGCCAGCAGATTAGGAGTGGGGGGAAAAGAGACCCAGTACTTC.

This clone was counted only a few times. V is TRBV6-5 and J is TRBJ1-1; maybe TRBD1 (6 bases). V gave up 2 bases and J gave up 5 bases, with 12 bases separating them. Germline V lookup: CDR1 MNHEY, CDR2 SVGAGI. The CDR3 spans 14 residues. The CDR3 coding sequence is TGTGCCAGCAGTTACGTCTCAGGGACAACTGAAGCTTTCTTT. It encodes CASSYVSGTTEAFF.

The CDR3 reads CASRGTAGVYTDTQYF. The CDR3, as DNA: TGCGCCAGCAGGGGGACAGCAGGGGTTTACACAGATACGCAGTATTTT. This chain joins TRBV10-1 and TRBJ2-3; 7 nucleotides line up with TRBD1. This CDR3 comprises 16 residues. The germline gives CDR1 WNHNN, CDR2 SYGVQD (reference sequence). Unmatched junction bases numbered 11, after V lost 6 bases and J lost 2 bases.

In nucleotides, the CDR3 is TGTGCCAGCAGTGAAGCGCAAGGTAGCGGGCGGTACAATGAGCAGTTCTTC. Translating it yields CASSEAQGSGRYNEQFF. This chain joins TRBV6-1 and TRBJ2-1; 7 nucleotides agree with TRBD2. This CDR3 spans 17 amino acids. With 0 bases clipped from V and 4 bases from J, the junction kept 9 bases outside the gene matches. Per germline, CDR1 MNHNS and CDR2 SASEGT.

The rearrangement uses TRBV4-1 and TRBJ2-2, with a possible D match to TRBD2 (6 bases). The CDR3 length is 13 residues. Trimming left V 8 bases short and J 4 bases short, with 11 bases between. The germline CDR1 and CDR2 sequences are MGHRA and YSYEKL. The CDR3 here is CASVGTLTGELFF. CDR3 bases: TGCGCCAGCGTCGGGACTCTCACCGGGGAGCTGTTTTTT.

The J gene is TRBJ1-1, the V gene TRBV5-4; D is possibly TRBD1 (6 bases). The CDR3 length is 14 residues. Trimming shortened V by 6 bases and J by 0 bases, and 12 bases separated the two germline ends. Germline V gives CDR1 SGHNT, CDR2 YYREEE (reference sequence). The CDR3 region is CASNKDSMNTEAFF. In nucleotides, the CDR3 is TGTGCCAGCAACAAGGACAGCATGAACACTGAAGCTTTCTTT.

CDR3 sequence reads: CASEGSSGGLRETQYF. The CDR3 bases are TGTGCCAGCGAAGGGTCCAGCGGGGGGCTCCGGGAGACCCAGTACTTC. The chain links TRBV19 to TRBJ2-5, with 9 nucleotides matching TRBD2. Per germline, CDR1 LNHDA and CDR2 SQIVND (reference sequence). The CDR3 is 16 residues long. The ends lost 9 bases at V and 5 bases at J; junction bases unmatched: 16. The whole variable domain, remainder taken from reference TRBV19 and TRBJ2-5, is DGGITQSPKYLFRKEGQNVTLSCEQNLNHDAMYWYRQDPGQGLRLIYYSQIVNDFQKGDIAEGYSVSREKKESFPLTVTSAQKNPTAFYLCASEGSSGGLRETQYFGPGTRLLVL.

This clone appeared a single time. The CDR3 DNA reads as TGTGCCAGCTCACCACGCGGCGTTGGCACTGAAGCTTTCTTT. Protein product: CASSPRGVGTEAFF. The V call is TRBV18, the J call TRBJ1-1; D remains ambiguous. Looked up from germline, CDR1 is KGHSH and CDR2 is LQKENI. V was pared by 1 base and J by 4 bases, with 10 bases between. The CDR3 contains 14 residues. Complete variable domain (other parts from reference TRBV18 and TRBJ1-1): NAGVMQNPRHLVRRRGQEARLRCSPMKGHSHVYWYRQLPEEGLKFMVYLQKENIIDESGMPKERFSAEFPKEGPSILRIQQVVRGDSAAYFCASSPRGVGTEAFFGQGTRLTVV.

V is TRBV27 and J is TRBJ2-5, with TRBD1 matching over 7 bases. The CDR3 loop spans 17 amino acids. V shed 0 bases and J 3 bases; nucleotides not matched to a gene: 10. CDR1 is MNHEY and CDR2 is SMNVEV in the germline V gene (reference sequence). The CDR3 sequence: CASSLSFGPQGEETQYF. The CDR3 region has the DNA TGTGCCAGCAGTTTATCGTTCGGGCCGCAGGGGGAAGAGACCCAGTACTTC.

This clone was recorded a few times. This chain joins TRBV4-1 and TRBJ1-5; D is unresolved. V lost 1 base to trimming and J lost 2 bases, with 6 bases between them. CDR1 MGHRA and CDR2 YSYEKL come from the germline V gene. This CDR3 contains 14 residues. The CDR3 reads CASSQGSGNQPQHF. CDR3 in DNA: TGCGCCAGCAGCCAAGGGTCTGGCAATCAGCCCCAGCATTTT.